This T cell receptor (beta chain) was found in a study of blood T cells in healthy people across ages. A remark on this clonotype: Its antigen is unidentified.

The people who gave samples were healthy Caucasians from Russia, aged about 6 to 100. Each donor gave approximately 9.5 milliliters of peripheral blood. The CDR3 is made up of 15 amino acids. V was pared by 2 bases and J by 7 bases, with 18 bases between. Germline V lookup: CDR1 SGHVS, CDR2 FQNEAQ. Study results and caveats: One million T cells yielded diversity estimates that were considered underestimates. The recorded TCR beta diversity per million T cells decreased in a roughly linear manner with age.

The authors ran a second PCR of roughly 6 to 12 cycles using a sample-barcoded 5' primer and a J-beta primer mix. MiXCR was run by TCRdb on the 5' RACE reads, yielding one entry per CDR3 protein. The data show approximately 1,100,000 distinct CDR3 sequences, 40% to 55% seen once. Sequencing was carried out using blood. This chain joins TRBV7-8 and TRBJ2-7, with D possibly being TRBD1 or TRBD2 (6 bases each). This TCR came from a woman aged 55-69 years in good health. The chain's CDR3 is CASSLRRGSGGEQYF. CDR3 DNA sequence: TGTGCCAGCAGCTTAAGGAGGGGGTCGGGTGGTGAGCAGTACTTC. The whole variable domain, remainder taken from reference TRBV7-8 and TRBJ2-7, is GAGVSQSPRYKVAKRGQDVALRCDPISGHVSLFWYQQALGQGPEFLTYFQNEAQLDKSGLPSDRFFAERPEGSVSTLKIQRTQQEDSAVYLCASSLRRGSGGEQYFGPGTRLTVT.